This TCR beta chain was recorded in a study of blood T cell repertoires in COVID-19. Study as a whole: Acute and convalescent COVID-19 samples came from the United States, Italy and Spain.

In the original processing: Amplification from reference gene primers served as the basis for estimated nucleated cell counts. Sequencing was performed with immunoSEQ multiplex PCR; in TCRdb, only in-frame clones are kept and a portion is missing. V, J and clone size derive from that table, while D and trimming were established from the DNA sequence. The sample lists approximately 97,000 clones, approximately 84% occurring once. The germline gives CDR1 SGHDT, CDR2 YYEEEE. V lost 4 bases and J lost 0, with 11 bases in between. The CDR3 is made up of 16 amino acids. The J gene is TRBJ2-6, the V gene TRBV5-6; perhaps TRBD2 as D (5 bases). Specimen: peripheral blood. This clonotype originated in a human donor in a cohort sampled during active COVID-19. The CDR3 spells CASSRDSSSGANVLTF. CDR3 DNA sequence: TGTGCCAGCAGCCGGGATAGTTCCTCTGGGGCCAACGTCCTGACTTTC.